These 12 T cell receptor beta chains were sequenced from one sample in a study of T cell changes during pregnancy in multiple sclerosis. Clones were read by immunoSEQ multiplex PCR, and TCRdb kept only the in-frame ones, dropping some. The sample lists approximately 60,000 clones; roughly nine tenths were seen once. Sample: peripheral blood, taken before pregnancy. These receptors were collected from a female donor with multiple sclerosis, enrolled in a pregnancy study.

This chain links TRBV7-9 with TRBJ1-1; TRBD1 matches 7 bases. This CDR3 comprises 15 residues. CDR1 is SEHNR, CDR2 FQNEAQ, per germline (reference sequence). Trimming removed 6 bases from V and 3 bases from J; junction bases left unmatched: 10. CDR3 residues: CASRTAGGIYTEAFF. As DNA, the CDR3 is TGTGCCAGCAGAACGGCAGGGGGTATTTACACTGAAGCTTTCTTT.

CDR3 loop: CASRTTGNTGELFF. For the CDR3, the DNA is TGTGCCAGCAGGACGACAGGGAACACCGGGGAGCTGTTTTTT. The chain joins TRBV5-6 to TRBJ2-2; TRBD1 might be the D (6 bases). Germline V CDR1 and CDR2: SGHDT, YYEEEE. The V end lost 5 bases, the J end lost 1 base, and 9 bases lay between the germline ends. This CDR3 contains 14 residues.

The chain joins TRBV5-4 to TRBJ1-6, with TRBD1 matching 7 bases. After removal of 4 bases from V and 11 bases from J, the junction contained 12 bases not matched to a gene. The germline CDR1 and CDR2 sequences are SGHNT and YYREEE (reference sequence). The CDR3 extends over 15 amino acids. The CDR3 sequence: CASSGGTAGRTPLHF. As DNA, the CDR3 is TGTGCCAGCAGCGGGGGGACAGCCGGAAGAACACCCCTCCACTTT.

The V gene is TRBV30, the J gene TRBJ2-3; D remains unclear. Germline V CDR1 and CDR2: GTSNPN, SVGIG (reference sequence). The CDR3 contains 11 residues. With 0 bases removed from V and 6 bases from J, the gap between germline ends came to 4 bases. CDR3 DNA sequence: TGTGCCTGGAGTGTACAGGATACGCAGTATTTT. Translating gives CAWSVQDTQYF.

This rearrangement joins TRBV7-2 to TRBJ2-2; D might be TRBD1 (6 bases). The CDR3 is made up of 17 amino acids. V lost 2 bases to trimming and J lost 2 bases, with 15 bases between them. Germline-derived CDR1 and CDR2 are SGHTA and FQGNSA. The CDR3 DNA is TGTGCCAGCAGCTTACTCACGGGGACACTAAACACCGGGGAGCTGTTTTTT. It encodes CASSLLTGTLNTGELFF.

The chain joins TRBV7-6 to TRBJ2-7; no clear D. The CDR3 runs to 12 residues. V was trimmed by 2 bases and J by 3 bases, leaving 5 bases between them. Per germline, CDR1 SGHVS and CDR2 FNYEAQ. The CDR3 here is CASSLSRYEQYF. CDR3 in DNA: TGTGCCAGCAGCTTAAGCCGCTACGAGCAGTACTTC. Full variable domain (missing parts from reference TRBV7-6 and TRBJ2-7): GAGVSQSPRYKVTKRGQDVALRCDPISGHVSLYWYRQALGQGPEFLTYFNYEAQQDKSGLPNDRFSAERPEGSISTLTIQRTEQRDSAMYRCASSLSRYEQYFGPGTRLTVT.

CDR3 residues: CASRNTGGPYGYTF. The DNA of the CDR3 is TGTGCCAGCAGGAATACAGGGGGTCCGTATGGCTACACCTTC. The chain combines TRBV7-2 with TRBJ1-2, with 8 positions matching TRBD1. Germline-derived CDR1 and CDR2 are SGHTA and FQGNSA. Trimming took 6 bases from V and 5 from J; bases not matched to a gene: 8. This CDR3 contains 14 residues. Filled out from reference TRBV7-2 and TRBJ1-2, the complete variable domain reads GAGVSQSPSNKVTEKGKDVELRCDPISGHTALYWYRQSLGQGLEFLIYFQGNSAPDKSGLPSDRFSAERTGGSVSTLTIQRTQQEDSAVYLCASRNTGGPYGYTFGSGTRLTVV.

This chain connects TRBV30 to TRBJ1-5; D remains unclear. Germline values: CDR1 GTSNPN, CDR2 SVGIG (reference sequence). V was trimmed by 0 bases and J by 0 bases, leaving 12 bases between them. The CDR3 is 16 residues long. The CDR3 loop reads CAWSVQRPTSNQPQHF. The CDR3 nucleotides are TGTGCCTGGAGTGTACAGCGGCCGACTAGCAATCAGCCCCAGCATTTT.

The table lists this clone with a count of one. The genes are TRBV18 and TRBJ2-1; 9 nucleotides line up with TRBD1. V lost 6 bases to trimming and J lost 8 bases; unmatched junction nucleotides: 11. The CDR3 runs 15 residues. Germline CDR1 KGHSH, CDR2 LQKENI. In DNA form, the CDR3 reads TGTGCCAGCTCGCGGGGACAGGGACGGGTTGATGAGCAGTTCTTC. It yields the protein CASSRGQGRVDEQFF.

The rearrangement joins TRBV12-5 to TRBJ2-1; 11 positions match TRBD2. The CDR3 is 16 residues long. The V gene end was trimmed by 0 bases and the J gene end by 8 bases; junction bases not matched to a gene: 6. CDR1 and CDR2 from the germline V gene are LGHNT and FRNRAP. The CDR3 region has the DNA TGTGCTAGTGGTTTGGTACTTAGCGGGGGGGCTCATGAGCAGTTCTTC. Its protein product is CASGLVLSGGAHEQFF.

The genes are TRBV4-2 and TRBJ2-7; 7 bases fit TRBD1. Per the germline V gene, CDR1 is LGHNA and CDR2 is YNFKEQ. This CDR3 comprises 16 residues. The V segment lost 3 bases and the J segment 0 bases; nucleotides outside the gene matches: 8. CDR3 in amino acids: CASSQGPDRTSYEQYF. The CDR3 DNA reads TGTGCCAGCAGCCAGGGCCCGGACAGGACCTCCTACGAGCAGTACTTC.

The chain joins TRBV11-1 to TRBJ2-3; 9 bases fit TRBD1. The V gene end was trimmed by 0 bases and the J gene end by 4 bases; junction bases not matched to a gene: 8. The CDR3 runs 17 residues. The germline V gene encodes CDR1 SGHAT and CDR2 FQDESV (reference sequence). Here the CDR3 reads CASSLAGTGRRSDTQYF. The CDR3 DNA follows: TGTGCCAGCAGCTTAGCTGGGACAGGGAGAAGGTCAGATACGCAGTATTTT.